This T cell receptor (beta chain) was recovered during a study of shared clonotypes between healthy human individuals. This CDR3 has 14 amino acids. Germline loops: CDR1 MDHEN, CDR2 SYDVKM. The ends were cut back, 6 bases at V and 1 base at J, with 12 bases in the middle. Profiled with immunoSEQ multiplex PCR; TCRdb holds only in-frame clones, not every one. The sample carries 1,100,000 or so clones, approximately 80% recorded once. The V and J genes are TRBV28 and TRBJ1-2; a weak D match, TRBD1 (6 bases). The origin of this receptor is a man younger than 35 in good health. Some clones in this sample may be carry-over from other donors' samples. Material for sequencing was memory CD4+ T cells from PBMCs. Noted subset: CD45RA-negative fraction. The CDR3 nucleotides read TGTGCCAGCAGGCAACAGGGATTTAACTATGGCTACACCTTC. Translated, it gives CASRQQGFNYGYTF.